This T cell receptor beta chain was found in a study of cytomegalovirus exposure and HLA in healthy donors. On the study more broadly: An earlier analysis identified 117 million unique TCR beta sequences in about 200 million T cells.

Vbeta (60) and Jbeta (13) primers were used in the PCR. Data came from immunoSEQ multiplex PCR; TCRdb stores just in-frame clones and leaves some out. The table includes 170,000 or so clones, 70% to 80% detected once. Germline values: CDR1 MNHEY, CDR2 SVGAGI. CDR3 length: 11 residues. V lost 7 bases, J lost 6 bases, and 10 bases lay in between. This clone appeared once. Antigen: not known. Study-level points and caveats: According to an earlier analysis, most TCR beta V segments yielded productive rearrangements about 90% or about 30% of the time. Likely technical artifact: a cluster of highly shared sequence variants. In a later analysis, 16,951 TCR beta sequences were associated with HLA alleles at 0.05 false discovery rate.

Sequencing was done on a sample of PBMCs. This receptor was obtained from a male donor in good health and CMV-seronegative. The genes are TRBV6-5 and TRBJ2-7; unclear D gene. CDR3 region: CASTLNREQYF. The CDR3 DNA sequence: TGTGCCAGCACCCTAAACCGCGAGCAGTACTTC.